Presented here are 27 T cell receptor beta chains from one specimen sequenced in a study of blood T cell repertoires in COVID-19. Assay used: immunoSEQ multiplex PCR; TCRdb lists only in-frame clones, some missing. Among about 160,000 clones listed, 84% were seen once. What was sequenced was PBMCs or T cells enriched from blood (not recorded which). The receptors originated from a woman between 50 and 59 years old who had recovered from COVID-19.

The genes are TRBV6-5 and TRBJ2-7, with D possibly matching TRBD1 (6 bases). V gave up 3 bases and J gave up 6 bases, with 12 bases separating them. The CDR3 is 13 amino acids. Germline V gene sequence: CDR1 MNHEY, CDR2 SVGAGI. The CDR3 DNA reads TGTGCCAGCAGTTATTCCGAGGGGGTCGAGCAGTACTTC. This translates into CASSYSEGVEQYF.

The chain links TRBV4-3 to TRBJ1-6; D gene ambiguous. The length of the CDR3 is 18 residues. The germline V gene encodes CDR1 LGHNA and CDR2 YSLEER. The germline V and J ends were trimmed by 4 bases and 5 bases, with 21 bases remaining between them. DNA for the CDR3: TGCGCCAGCAGCCGTAGTCGTCCCCTTTCTGGAGATAATTCACCCCTCCACTTT. Its protein is CASSRSRPLSGDNSPLHF.

The CDR3 sequence is CASSSGQGDTYSNQPQHF. CDR3 DNA sequence: TGTGCCAGCAGTTCCGGACAGGGGGACACTTATAGCAATCAGCCCCAGCATTTT. This rearrangement joins TRBV27 to TRBJ1-5, with TRBD1 identical over 10 bases. The germline V gene has CDR1 MNHEY and CDR2 SMNVEV (reference sequence). The V segment lost 4 bases and the J segment 0 bases; nucleotides outside the gene matches: 9. The CDR3 runs to 18 residues.

V gene TRBV2 combines with J gene TRBJ1-2; possible D gene TRBD1, 6 bases. Germline CDR1 reads SNHLY; CDR2 reads FYNNEI. V gave up 6 bases and J gave up 6 bases, with 20 bases separating them. The CDR3 runs 15 residues. The CDR3 bases are TGTGCCAGCAGCCAAAAGAGGCTACAGGGCAATGGCTACACCTTC. Translating it yields CASSQKRLQGNGYTF.

The chain employs TRBV7-3 and TRBJ2-3, with D possibly matching TRBD2 (6 bases). The CDR3 has 13 residues. Looked up from germline, CDR1 is SGHTA and CDR2 is FQGTGA. The V and J ends lost 5 bases and 6 bases respectively, with 12 bases between them. CDR3: CASSIAAGDTQYF. CDR3 in DNA: TGTGCCAGCAGCATAGCGGCGGGGGATACGCAGTATTTT. The full variable domain, its missing parts supplied by reference TRBV7-3 and TRBJ2-3, is GAGVSQTPSNKVTEKGKYVELRCDPISGHTALYWYRQSLGQGPEFLIYFQGTGAADDSGLPNDRFFAVRPEGSVSTLKIQRTERGDSAVYLCASSIAAGDTQYFGPGTRLTVL.

The CDR3, as DNA: TGCGCCAGCAGTAAACCAACAGGGCTGAACACTGAAGCTTTCTTT. Translated: CASSKPTGLNTEAFF. The rearrangement joins TRBV5-1 to TRBJ1-1; TRBD1 might be the D (6 bases). The germline V gene encodes CDR1 SGHRS and CDR2 YFSETQ. The length of the CDR3 is 15 residues. Trimming left V 5 bases short and J 0 bases short, with 14 bases between.

Written as DNA, the CDR3 is TGTGCCAGCAGTCCTCGGGATGAGCAGTACTTC. Translating gives CASSPRDEQYF. This chain links TRBV2 with TRBJ2-7; the D gene is possibly TRBD2 (5 bases). Trimming removed 5 bases at V and 7 bases at J, with 9 bases between. CDR1 and CDR2 (germline): SNHLY, FYNNEI. The CDR3 has 11 amino acids.

The chain links TRBV20-1 to TRBJ2-3; 8 nucleotides line up with TRBD2. The CDR3 runs 16 residues. The V gene end was trimmed by 3 bases and the J gene end by 5 bases; junction bases not matched to a gene: 13. Germline V gives CDR1 DFQATT, CDR2 SNEGSKA (reference sequence). The CDR3 region is CSASATASGRVDTQYF. Written as DNA, the CDR3 is TGCAGTGCTAGTGCCACTGCGAGCGGGAGAGTAGATACGCAGTATTTT.

V and J are TRBV4-3 and TRBJ2-2; D uncertain. V lost 0 bases, J lost 0 bases, and 11 bases lay in between. From germline, CDR1 is LGHNA and CDR2 YSLEER. The CDR3 has 17 amino acids. The CDR3 protein is CASSQDLNTANTGELFF. The CDR3 DNA reads as TGCGCCAGCAGCCAAGATCTCAACACAGCGAACACCGGGGAGCTGTTTTTT.

This clone was recorded once. The CDR3 protein is CASSRPGTGLQETQYF. The DNA of the CDR3 is TGTGCCAGCAGCCGTCCCGGGACAGGGCTCCAAGAGACCCAGTACTTC. V usage is TRBV5-4 and J usage is TRBJ2-5; 9 bases are shared with TRBD1. The germline CDR1 and CDR2 sequences are SGHNT and YYREEE (reference sequence). This CDR3 contains 16 residues. Trimming at V came to 4 bases and at J to 1 base, leaving 8 bases not matched to a gene.

The CDR3 spells CASKESGISYEQYF. CDR3 DNA: TGTGCCAGCAAAGAGTCGGGTATATCCTACGAGCAGTACTTC. V gene TRBV4-2 combines with J gene TRBJ2-7; unclear D gene. This CDR3 is built from 14 residues. The germline CDR1 and CDR2 sequences are LGHNA and YNFKEQ. The V and J ends lost 7 bases and 1 base respectively, with 14 bases between them.

V is TRBV4-1 and J is TRBJ1-2; D perhaps matches TRBD1 (5 bases). The V end lost 3 bases, the J end lost 1 base, and 12 bases lay between the germline ends. Looked up from germline, CDR1 is MGHRA and CDR2 is YSYEKL. The CDR3 has 15 residues. CDR3 loop: CASSQGLQVNYGYTF. The CDR3 nucleotides read TGCGCCAGCAGCCAGGGTTTACAGGTTAACTATGGCTACACCTTC.

This clone occurred a few times. V gene TRBV19 combines with J gene TRBJ2-3; 7 bases are shared with TRBD1. Germline CDR1 and CDR2: LNHDA and SQIVND (reference sequence). Losses at the gene ends were 5 bases for V and 0 bases for J; bases not matched to a gene: 5. The CDR3 runs to 15 residues. In DNA form, the CDR3 reads TGTGCCAGTAGTCGACAGGGCCTTAGCACAGATACGCAGTATTTT. Translating gives CASSRQGLSTDTQYF.

The CDR3 nucleotides read TGTGCCATCAGTGAGGGGGACAGGGGGAACACCGGGGAGCTGTTTTTT. Translation gives CAISEGDRGNTGELFF. This chain connects TRBV10-3 to TRBJ2-2; 10 bases align to TRBD1. Germline V gives CDR1 ENHRY, CDR2 SYGVKD. The CDR3 consists of 16 residues. The J segment lost 1 base and the V segment lost 2 bases, leaving 1 base of the junction unmatched.

CDR3 sequence (DNA): TGTGCCAGCAGCTTAGGCCAGGGGAGCTCCTACGAGCAGTACTTC. It specifies CASSLGQGSSYEQYF. The chain recombines TRBV7-9 with TRBJ2-7; D may be TRBD1 (6 bases). The V end lost 1 base, the J end lost 0 bases, and 10 bases lay between the germline ends. The CDR3 contains 15 residues. Germline values: CDR1 SEHNR, CDR2 FQNEAQ (reference sequence).

The V call is TRBV5-8, the J call TRBJ2-3, with 9 positions matching TRBD2. Germline V gives CDR1 SGHTS, CDR2 YDEGEE. The J segment lost 1 base and the V segment lost 0 bases, leaving 3 bases of the junction unmatched. The CDR3 runs 16 residues. CDR3 protein: CASSLGPSGGTDTQYF. The CDR3 DNA is TGTGCCAGCAGCTTGGGTCCTAGCGGGGGCACAGATACGCAGTATTTT.

This chain uses TRBV4-3 with TRBJ2-7; D may be TRBD2 (6 bases). The CDR3 is 14 amino acids. Trimming stripped 1 base from V and 3 bases from J, with 10 bases between. CDR1 and CDR2 from the germline V gene are LGHNA and YSLEER. The CDR3 DNA is TGCGCCAGCAGCCAAGCGACGCGGGGCTACGAGCAGTACTTC. This translates into CASSQATRGYEQYF.

The chain joins TRBV7-8 to TRBJ2-7; D is possibly TRBD1 (6 bases). Trimming removed 5 bases at V and 7 bases at J, with 12 bases between. The CDR3 is 12 residues long. Per germline, CDR1 SGHVS and CDR2 FQNEAQ. Here the CDR3 reads CASSLGTNEQYF. The CDR3 DNA follows: TGTGCCAGCAGCCTAGGGACAAATGAGCAGTACTTC.

V is TRBV3-1 (or the pseudogene TRBV3-2) and J is TRBJ2-7, with 7 bases aligning to TRBD1. V trimming: 2 bases; J trimming: 3 bases; junction bases outside the gene matches: 7. CDR1 is LGHDT and CDR2 is YNNKEL in the germline V gene (reference sequence). The CDR3 runs 15 residues. The CDR3 here is CASSQPYRGRYEQYF. DNA of the CDR3: TGTGCCAGCAGCCAACCCTACAGGGGCCGCTACGAGCAGTACTTC.

This sequence joins TRBV19 and TRBJ2-3; 9 bases match TRBD2. Unmatched junction bases numbered 13, after V lost 7 bases and J lost 2 bases. This CDR3 comprises 17 residues. The germline CDR1 and CDR2 sequences are LNHDA and SQIVND (reference sequence). The CDR3 coding sequence is TGTGCCAGTAAAAGCGGGGGGCCGCCGAGATTCACAGATACGCAGTATTTT. This encodes CASKSGGPPRFTDTQYF.

This chain joins TRBV19 and TRBJ1-5; a possible D gene is TRBD1 (5 bases). Trimming left V 7 bases short and J 2 bases short, with 15 bases between. Looked up from germline, CDR1 is LNHDA and CDR2 is SQIVND (reference sequence). The CDR3 runs 15 residues. CDR3 amino acids: CASTAGSLGNQPQHF. The CDR3 nucleotides read TGTGCCAGTACCGCAGGGTCGCTTGGCAATCAGCCCCAGCATTTT.

The chain combines TRBV5-1 with TRBJ2-3; 9 nucleotides match TRBD1. This CDR3 comprises 14 residues. Per the germline V gene, CDR1 is SGHRS and CDR2 is YFSETQ. The J segment lost 4 bases and the V segment lost 5 bases, leaving 5 bases of the junction unmatched. CDR3: CASRVTGGSDTQYF. Here the CDR3 DNA reads TGCGCCAGCAGGGTCACAGGGGGCTCAGATACGCAGTATTTT.

CDR3 protein: CASSQELGGSNEQYF. The DNA for the CDR3 is TGTGCCAGCAGCCAAGAACTTGGAGGGTCGAACGAGCAGTACTTC. The chain employs TRBV3-1 (or the pseudogene TRBV3-2) and TRBJ2-7; TRBD2 is a possible D gene (6 bases). Germline V lookup: CDR1 LGHDT, CDR2 YNNKEL (reference sequence). Trimming pared 0 bases from V and 5 bases from J, leaving 14 bases between. This CDR3 is built from 15 residues.

The chain uses TRBV7-9 and TRBJ2-1, with 8 bases fitting TRBD1. From germline, CDR1 is SEHNR and CDR2 FQNEAQ (reference sequence). The CDR3 spans 16 residues. V was pared by 5 bases and J by 8 bases, with 14 bases of the junction left unmatched. The chain's CDR3 is CASSPTTGEFFDEQFF. CDR3 coding DNA: TGTGCCAGCAGCCCGACGACAGGGGAGTTTTTCGATGAGCAGTTCTTC. The variable domain in full, with the rest retrieved from reference TRBV7-9 and TRBJ2-1, is DTGVSQNPRHKITKRGQNVTFRCDPISEHNRLYWYRQTLGQGPEFLTYFQNEAQLEKSRLLSDRFSAERPKGSFSTLEIQRTEQGDSAMYLCASSPTTGEFFDEQFFGPGTRLTVL.

The chain joins TRBV6-5 to TRBJ1-4, with D tentatively TRBD1 (6 bases). With 6 bases removed from V and 6 bases from J, the gap between germline ends came to 17 bases. The CDR3 sequence is 15 residues long. CDR1 is MNHEY and CDR2 is SVGAGI in the germline V gene. The CDR3: CASSGWTVGDEKLFF. The CDR3 DNA reads TGTGCCAGCAGCGGGTGGACAGTCGGGGATGAAAAACTGTTTTTT.

The chain has TRBV7-9 and TRBJ1-6, with D possibly being TRBD1 (5 bases). This CDR3 is 14 amino acids long. V was shortened by 6 bases and J by 10 bases, with 16 bases between the two germline ends. Germline V gives CDR1 SEHNR, CDR2 FQNEAQ (reference sequence). The CDR3: CASSSDSERSPLHF. CDR3 DNA sequence: TGTGCCAGCAGTTCCGACAGTGAAAGGTCACCCCTCCACTTT.

This clone was recorded at least ten times. The chain is built from TRBV20-1 and TRBJ1-1; D remains ambiguous. Germline V CDR1 and CDR2: DFQATT, SNEGSKA (reference sequence). This CDR3 has 11 residues. Here the CDR3 reads CRPSGNTEAFF. In nucleotides, the CDR3 is TGCAGGCCGTCGGGGAACACTGAAGCTTTCTTT.